This T cell receptor (beta chain) was sequenced during a study of response to subunit inactivated influenza vaccine. This clonotype turned up a few times. From the RT-PCR reads, TCRdb called clonotypes with MiXCR, one entry per CDR3 protein. Of around 540,000 distinct CDR3 sequences listed, 10% to 15% are singletons. This specimen was PBMCs from blood, taken on the day of vaccination. This sequence originates from a man aged 50 to 59 who received an inactivated influenza vaccine.

CDR3 DNA: TGTGCCAGCAGTTACACAGCCTACAATGAGCAGTTCTTC. As protein: CASSYTAYNEQFF. The rearrangement uses TRBV6-6 and TRBJ2-1; D is uncertain. CDR3 length: 13 amino acids. Per germline, CDR1 MNHNY and CDR2 SVGAGI (reference sequence). V was cut by 2 bases and J by 2 bases, with 4 bases left in between.